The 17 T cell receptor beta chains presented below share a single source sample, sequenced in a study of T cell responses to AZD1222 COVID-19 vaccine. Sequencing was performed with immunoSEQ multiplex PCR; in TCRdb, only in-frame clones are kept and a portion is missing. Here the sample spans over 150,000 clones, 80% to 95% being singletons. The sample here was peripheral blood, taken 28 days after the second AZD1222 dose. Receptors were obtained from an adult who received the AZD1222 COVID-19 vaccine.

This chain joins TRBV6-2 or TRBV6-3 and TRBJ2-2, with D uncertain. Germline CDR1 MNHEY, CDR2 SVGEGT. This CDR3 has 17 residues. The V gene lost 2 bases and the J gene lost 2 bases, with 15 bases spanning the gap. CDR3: CASSYRNLKGNTGELFF. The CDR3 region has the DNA TGTGCCAGCAGTTACCGTAACCTAAAGGGTAACACCGGGGAGCTGTTTTTT.

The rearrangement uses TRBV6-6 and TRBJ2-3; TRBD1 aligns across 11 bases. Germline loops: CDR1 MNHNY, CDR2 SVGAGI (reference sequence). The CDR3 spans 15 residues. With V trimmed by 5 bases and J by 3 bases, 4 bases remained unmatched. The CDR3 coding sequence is TGTGCCAGCAGTCCCGGGACAGGGGGAACAGATACGCAGTATTTT. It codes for CASSPGTGGTDTQYF.

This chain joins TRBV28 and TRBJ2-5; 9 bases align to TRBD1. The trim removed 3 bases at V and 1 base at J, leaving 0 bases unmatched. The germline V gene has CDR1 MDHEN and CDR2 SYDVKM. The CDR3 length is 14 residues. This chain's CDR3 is CASSLTGGQETQYF. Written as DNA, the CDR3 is TGTGCCAGCAGTTTGACAGGGGGCCAAGAGACCCAGTACTTC.

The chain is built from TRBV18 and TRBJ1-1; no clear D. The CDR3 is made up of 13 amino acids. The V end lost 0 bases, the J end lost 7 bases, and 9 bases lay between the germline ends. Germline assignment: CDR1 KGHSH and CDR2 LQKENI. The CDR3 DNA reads TGTGCCAGCTCACCACCGAGGGCAGGTGAAGCTTTCTTT. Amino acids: CASSPPRAGEAFF.

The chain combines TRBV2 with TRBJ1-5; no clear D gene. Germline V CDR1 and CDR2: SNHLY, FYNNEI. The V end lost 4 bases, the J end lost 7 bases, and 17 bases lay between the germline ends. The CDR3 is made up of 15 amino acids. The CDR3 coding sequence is TGTGCCAGCAGTGGCCCCTTCGGAGGAAAGCAGCCCCAGCATTTT. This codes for CASSGPFGGKQPQHF. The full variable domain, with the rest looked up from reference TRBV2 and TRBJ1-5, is EPEVTQTPSHQVTQMGQEVILRCVPISNHLYFYWYRQILGQKVEFLVSFYNNEISEKSEIFDDQFSVERPDGSNFTLKIRSTKLEDSAMYFCASSGPFGGKQPQHFGDGTRLSIL.

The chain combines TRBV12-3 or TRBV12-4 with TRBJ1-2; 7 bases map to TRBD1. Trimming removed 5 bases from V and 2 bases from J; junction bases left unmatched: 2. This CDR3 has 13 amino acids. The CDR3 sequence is CASSRGQNYGYTF. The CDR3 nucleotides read TGTGCCAGCAGTCGGGGACAGAACTATGGCTACACCTTC.

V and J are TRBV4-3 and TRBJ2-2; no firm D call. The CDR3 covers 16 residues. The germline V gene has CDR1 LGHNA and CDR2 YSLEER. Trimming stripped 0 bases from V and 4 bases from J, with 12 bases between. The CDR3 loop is CASSQDWAVFTGELFF. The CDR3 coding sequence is TGCGCCAGCAGCCAAGATTGGGCCGTCTTCACCGGGGAGCTGTTTTTT.

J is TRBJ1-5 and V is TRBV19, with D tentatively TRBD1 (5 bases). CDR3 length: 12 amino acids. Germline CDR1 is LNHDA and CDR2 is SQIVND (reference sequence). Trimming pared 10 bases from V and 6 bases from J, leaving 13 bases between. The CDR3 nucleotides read TGTGCCATTCAGGGTTCAGGTCAGCCCCAGCATTTT. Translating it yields CAIQGSGQPQHF.

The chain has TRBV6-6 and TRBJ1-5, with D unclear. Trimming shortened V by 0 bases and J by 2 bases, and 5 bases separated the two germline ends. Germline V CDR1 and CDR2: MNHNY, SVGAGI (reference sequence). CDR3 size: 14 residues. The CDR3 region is CASSYSIGNQPQHF. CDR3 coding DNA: TGTGCCAGCAGTTACTCGATAGGCAATCAGCCCCAGCATTTT.

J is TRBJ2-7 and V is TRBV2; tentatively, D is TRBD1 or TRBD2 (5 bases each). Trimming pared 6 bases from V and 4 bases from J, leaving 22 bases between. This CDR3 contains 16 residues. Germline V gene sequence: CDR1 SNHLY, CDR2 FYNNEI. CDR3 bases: TGTGCCAGCAGCGACTACCGGGACGATATAATATACGAGCAGTACTTC. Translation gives CASSDYRDDIIYEQYF.

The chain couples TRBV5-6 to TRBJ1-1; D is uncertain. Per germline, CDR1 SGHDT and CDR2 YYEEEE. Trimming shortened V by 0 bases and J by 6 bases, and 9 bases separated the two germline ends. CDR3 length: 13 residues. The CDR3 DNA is TGTGCCAGCAGCTTGGGCAGGATGTCTGAAGCTTTCTTT. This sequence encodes CASSLGRMSEAFF.

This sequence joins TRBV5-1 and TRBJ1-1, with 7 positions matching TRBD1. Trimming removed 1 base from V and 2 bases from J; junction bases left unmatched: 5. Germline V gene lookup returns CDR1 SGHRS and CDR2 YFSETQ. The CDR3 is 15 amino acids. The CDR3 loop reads CASSLLAGGNTEAFF. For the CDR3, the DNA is TGCGCCAGCAGCTTGCTCGCAGGGGGTAACACTGAAGCTTTCTTT.

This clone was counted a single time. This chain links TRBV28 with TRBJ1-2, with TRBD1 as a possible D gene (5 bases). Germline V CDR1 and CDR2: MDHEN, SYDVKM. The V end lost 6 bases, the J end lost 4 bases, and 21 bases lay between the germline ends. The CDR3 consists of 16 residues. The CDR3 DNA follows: TGTGCCAGCAGCTCCCTCGGGGGGGGAGTGACCTATGGCTACACCTTC. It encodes CASSSLGGGVTYGYTF.

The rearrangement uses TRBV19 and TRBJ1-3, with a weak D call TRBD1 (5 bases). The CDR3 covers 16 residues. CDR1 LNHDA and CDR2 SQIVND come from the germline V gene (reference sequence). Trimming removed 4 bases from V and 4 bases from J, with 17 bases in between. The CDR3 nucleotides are TGTGCCAGTAGTACCCAACCAGGGCGGTCCGGAAACACCATATATTTT. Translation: CASSTQPGRSGNTIYF. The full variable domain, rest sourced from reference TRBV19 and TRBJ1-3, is DGGITQSPKYLFRKEGQNVTLSCEQNLNHDAMYWYRQDPGQGLRLIYYSQIVNDFQKGDIAEGYSVSREKKESFPLTVTSAQKNPTAFYLCASSTQPGRSGNTIYFGEGSWLTVV.

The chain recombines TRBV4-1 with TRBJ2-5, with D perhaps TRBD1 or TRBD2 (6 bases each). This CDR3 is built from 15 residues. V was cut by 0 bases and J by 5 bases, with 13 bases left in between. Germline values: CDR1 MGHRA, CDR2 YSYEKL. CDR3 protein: CASSQDGRGGETQYF. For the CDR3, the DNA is TGCGCCAGCAGCCAAGATGGTCGAGGGGGGGAGACCCAGTACTTC.

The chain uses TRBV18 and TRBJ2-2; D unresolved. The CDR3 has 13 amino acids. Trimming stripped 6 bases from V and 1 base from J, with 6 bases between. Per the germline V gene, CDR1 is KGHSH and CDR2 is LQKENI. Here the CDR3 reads CASSPGNTGELFF. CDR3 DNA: TGTGCCAGCTCCCCAGGGAACACCGGGGAGCTGTTTTTT.

CDR3 in DNA: TGTGCCAGCAGTTACTCGCCAGGGGACTATGGCTACACCTTC. It encodes CASSYSPGDYGYTF. The chain has TRBV6-5 and TRBJ1-2; D perhaps matches TRBD1 (6 bases). In germline, CDR1 is MNHEY, CDR2 SVGAGI. There are 14 residues in the CDR3. Between the trimmed V and J ends, which lost 0 bases and 3 bases, there was a span of 8 bases.